The entry below gives a single TCR beta chain sequence along with its context. Its antigen is currently unknown. This record comes from a study of T-cell memory formation after mild COVID-19. About the study: TCR clusters were mostly donor specific.

Overall study results and limits: While clones contracting from day 15 to 85 were balanced between CD4 and CD8, later expanders leaned CD4+.

Germline V gives CDR1 SGDLS, CDR2 YYNGEE. This CDR3 is 18 amino acids long. Trimming cost V 4 bases and J 1 base, with 24 bases left between them. TCRdb reanalysed the 5' RACE reads using MiXCR and keeps one entry per CDR3 protein. Here the sample spans approximately 290,000 distinct CDR3 sequences, 8% to 10% being singletons. This chain joins TRBV9 and TRBJ2-7; maybe TRBD1 (9 bases). This receptor was taken from a man aged 18 to 35 who had mild COVID-19 (a few samples of this study predate the infection). Cell type and time point are not known. The sequenced sample was PBMCs or a T cell subset sorted from them (not recorded which). The CDR3 sequence: CASSPRGGTGLRSYEQYF. The DNA for the CDR3 is TGTGCCAGCAGCCCCCGGGGGGGGACAGGGCTCCGATCCTACGAGCAGTACTTC.